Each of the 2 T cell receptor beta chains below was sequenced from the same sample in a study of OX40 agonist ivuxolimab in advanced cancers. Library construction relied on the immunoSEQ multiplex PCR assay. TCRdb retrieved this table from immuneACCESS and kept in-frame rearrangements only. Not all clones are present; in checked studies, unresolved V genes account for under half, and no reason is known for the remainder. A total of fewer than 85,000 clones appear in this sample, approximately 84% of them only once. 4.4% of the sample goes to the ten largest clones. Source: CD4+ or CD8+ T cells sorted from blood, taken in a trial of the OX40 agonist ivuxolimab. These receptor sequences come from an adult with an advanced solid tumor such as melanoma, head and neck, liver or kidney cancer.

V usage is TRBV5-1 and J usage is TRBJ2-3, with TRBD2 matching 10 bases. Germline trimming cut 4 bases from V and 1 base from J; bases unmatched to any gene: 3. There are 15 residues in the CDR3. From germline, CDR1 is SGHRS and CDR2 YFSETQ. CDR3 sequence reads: CASSPSGGGTDTQYF. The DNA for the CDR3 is TGCGCCAGCAGCCCCAGCGGGGGGGGCACAGATACGCAGTATTTT. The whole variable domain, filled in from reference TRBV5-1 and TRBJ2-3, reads KAGVTQTPRYLIKTRGQQVTLSCSPISGHRSVSWYQQTPGQGLQFLFEYFSETQRNKGNFPGRFSGRQFSNSRSEMNVSTLELGDSALYLCASSPSGGGTDTQYFGPGTRLTVL.

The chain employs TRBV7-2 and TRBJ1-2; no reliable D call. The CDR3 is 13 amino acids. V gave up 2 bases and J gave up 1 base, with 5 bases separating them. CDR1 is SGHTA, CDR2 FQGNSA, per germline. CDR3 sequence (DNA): TGTGCCAGCAGCTTACTAATTAACTATGGCTACACCTTC. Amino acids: CASSLLINYGYTF. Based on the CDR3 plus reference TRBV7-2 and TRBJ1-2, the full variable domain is GAGVSQSPSNKVTEKGKDVELRCDPISGHTALYWYRQSLGQGLEFLIYFQGNSAPDKSGLPSDRFSAERTGGSVSTLTIQRTQQEDSAVYLCASSLLINYGYTFGSGTRLTVV.